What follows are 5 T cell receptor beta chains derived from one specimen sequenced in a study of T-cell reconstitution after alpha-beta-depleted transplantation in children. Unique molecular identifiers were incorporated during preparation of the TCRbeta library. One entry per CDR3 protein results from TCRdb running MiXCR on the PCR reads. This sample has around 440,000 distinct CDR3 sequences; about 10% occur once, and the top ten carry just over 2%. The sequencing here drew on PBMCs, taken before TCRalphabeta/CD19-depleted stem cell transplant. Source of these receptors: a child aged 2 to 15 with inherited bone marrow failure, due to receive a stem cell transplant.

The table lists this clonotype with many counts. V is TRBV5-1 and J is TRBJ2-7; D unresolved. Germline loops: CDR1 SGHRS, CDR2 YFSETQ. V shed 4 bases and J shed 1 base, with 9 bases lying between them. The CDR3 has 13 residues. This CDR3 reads CASSPVGSYEQYF. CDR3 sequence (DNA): TGCGCCAGCAGCCCCGTGGGTTCCTACGAGCAGTACTTC.

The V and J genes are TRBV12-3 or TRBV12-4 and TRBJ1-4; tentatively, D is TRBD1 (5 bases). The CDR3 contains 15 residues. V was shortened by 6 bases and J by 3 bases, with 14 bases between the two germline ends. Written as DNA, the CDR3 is TGTGCCAGCAGCGGTAGGGGCCCGGCTAATGAAAAACTGTTTTTT. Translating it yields CASSGRGPANEKLFF.

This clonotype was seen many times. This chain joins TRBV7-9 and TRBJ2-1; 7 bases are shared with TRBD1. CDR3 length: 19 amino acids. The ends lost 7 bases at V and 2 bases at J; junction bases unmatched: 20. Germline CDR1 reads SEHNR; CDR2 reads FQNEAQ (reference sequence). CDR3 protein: CASTSKGGHRGQPYNEQFF. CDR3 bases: TGTGCCAGCACTTCAAAAGGGGGTCACAGGGGCCAACCCTACAATGAGCAGTTCTTC.

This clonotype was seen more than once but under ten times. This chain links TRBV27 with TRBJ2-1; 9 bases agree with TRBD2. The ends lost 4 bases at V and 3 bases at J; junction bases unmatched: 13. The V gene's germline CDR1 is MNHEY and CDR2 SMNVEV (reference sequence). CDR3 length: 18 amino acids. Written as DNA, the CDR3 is TGTGCCAGCAGTTCCAGAGCGGGAGGACCCCGCGTCTACAATGAGCAGTTCTTC. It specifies CASSSRAGGPRVYNEQFF.

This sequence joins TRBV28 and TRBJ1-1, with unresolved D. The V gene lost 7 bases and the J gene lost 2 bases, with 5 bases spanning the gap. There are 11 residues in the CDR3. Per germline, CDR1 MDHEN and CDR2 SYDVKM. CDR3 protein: CASTSNTEAFF. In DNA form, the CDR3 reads TGTGCCAGCACCAGTAACACTGAAGCTTTCTTT.